What follows are 20 T cell receptor beta chains derived from one specimen sequenced in a study of cytomegalovirus exposure and HLA in healthy donors. The PCR ran on 60 Vbeta and 13 Jbeta primers. Sequenced by immunoSEQ multiplex PCR; TCRdb stores in-frame clones only, minus some. Here the sample spans about 160,000 clones, approximately 80% being singletons. The sequenced sample consisted of PBMCs. Source of these receptors: a woman in her twenties or thirties in good health and CMV-seronegative.

V usage is TRBV7-8 and J usage is TRBJ1-5, with TRBD1 matching over 7 bases. J was trimmed by 8 bases and V by 5 bases; bases with no gene match: 9. This CDR3 region has 14 residues. CDR1 and CDR2 (germline): SGHVS, FQNEAQ. CDR3 region: CASSPRTGLEPQHF. CDR3 coding DNA: TGTGCCAGCAGCCCAAGGACAGGATTAGAGCCCCAGCATTTT. Combining the CDR3 with reference TRBV7-8 and TRBJ1-5 gives the whole variable domain GAGVSQSPRYKVAKRGQDVALRCDPISGHVSLFWYQQALGQGPEFLTYFQNEAQLDKSGLPSDRFFAERPEGSVSTLKIQRTQQEDSAVYLCASSPRTGLEPQHFGDGTRLSIL.

The rearrangement joins TRBV7-2 to TRBJ2-7, with 10 bases lining up with TRBD2. The CDR3 totals 15 residues. V lost 6 bases and J lost 4; bases outside the gene matches: 9. From germline, CDR1 is SGHTA and CDR2 FQGNSA. Here the CDR3 reads CASRRATSGVYEQYF. CDR3 coding DNA: TGTGCCAGCAGACGCGCCACTAGCGGGGTATACGAGCAGTACTTC.

The rearrangement joins TRBV7-2 to TRBJ2-2; D is possibly TRBD2 (6 bases). The CDR3 has 14 amino acids. Germline CDR1 is SGHTA and CDR2 is FQGNSA. Trimming pared 3 bases from V and 5 bases from J, leaving 10 bases between. CDR3 residues: CASSFSSVTGELFF. The CDR3 region has the DNA TGTGCCAGCAGCTTTTCTAGCGTTACCGGGGAGCTGTTTTTT.

The V and J genes are TRBV2 and TRBJ1-4, with 7 bases fitting TRBD1. Germline trimming cut 6 bases from V and 1 base from J; bases unmatched to any gene: 2. This CDR3 has 14 residues. Germline V gene sequence: CDR1 SNHLY, CDR2 FYNNEI. In DNA, the CDR3 is TGTGCCAGCAGAAACAGGGGAACTAATGAAAAACTGTTTTTT. This encodes CASRNRGTNEKLFF.

The chain combines TRBV19 with TRBJ1-1; tentatively, D is TRBD1 (6 bases). CDR3 size: 16 residues. Germline CDR1 and CDR2: LNHDA and SQIVND (reference sequence). Trimming took 5 bases from V and 1 from J, leaving 17 bases between them. The DNA of the CDR3 is TGTGCCAGTAGTTCATCATGGGGGGGGCCGAACACTGAAGCTTTCTTT. Amino acid sequence: CASSSSWGGPNTEAFF.

This clone was recorded many times. The chain uses TRBV9 and TRBJ1-6, with D unclear. The V end was cut by 3 bases, the J end by 0 bases, with 4 bases between. Looked up from germline, CDR1 is SGDLS and CDR2 is YYNGEE. CDR3 size: 14 residues. The CDR3 DNA follows: TGTGCCAGCAGCGACGGCTCCTATAATTCACCCCTCCACTTT. Protein: CASSDGSYNSPLHF.

J is TRBJ2-1 and V is TRBV5-1, with 10 bases aligning to TRBD1. CDR1 is SGHRS, CDR2 YFSETQ, per germline. The J segment lost 1 base and the V segment lost 0 bases, leaving 1 base of the junction unmatched. CDR3 length: 16 residues. For the CDR3, the DNA is TGCGCCAGCAGCTTGGGGACAGGGGGGTCCTACAATGAGCAGTTCTTC. Translated: CASSLGTGGSYNEQFF.

The chain carries TRBV5-5 and TRBJ2-4; TRBD1 matches at 11 bases. There are 15 residues in the CDR3. Germline V lookup: CDR1 SGHKS, CDR2 YYEKEE (reference sequence). V lost 6 bases to trimming and J lost 6 bases; unmatched junction nucleotides: 8. CDR3 sequence (DNA): TGTGCCAGCATTCGGACAGGGGGCTGGGGAAACATTCAGTACTTC. Amino acids: CASIRTGGWGNIQYF.

The chain joins TRBV14 to TRBJ1-1; tentative D call: TRBD1 (5 bases). Germline CDR1 and CDR2: SGHDN and FVKESK. Deletions cut 5 bases from V and 5 bases from J, with 15 bases between. CDR3 size: 14 residues. CDR3 in amino acids: CASSEPREETEAFF. Here the CDR3 DNA reads TGTGCCAGCAGCGAACCCAGGGAGGAGACTGAAGCTTTCTTT.

The V gene is TRBV4-1, the J gene TRBJ2-7, with TRBD2 matching over 14 bases. The V gene's germline CDR1 is MGHRA and CDR2 YSYEKL. With V trimmed by 1 base and J by 2 bases, 1 base remained unmatched. The CDR3 is 16 amino acids. In DNA form, the CDR3 reads TGCGCCAGCAGCCAAGGGACTAGCGGGGGGACCTACGAGCAGTACTTC. Its protein product is CASSQGTSGGTYEQYF.

The chain recombines TRBV15 with TRBJ2-7, with a tentative D call TRBD2 (6 bases). The CDR3 is 17 residues long. V dropped 4 bases and J dropped 2 bases, with 21 bases sitting between them. The V gene's germline CDR1 is LNHNV and CDR2 YYDKDF (reference sequence). CDR3 amino acids: CATSNHGWRLGAYEQYF. The CDR3 coding sequence is TGTGCCACCAGCAACCACGGGTGGCGACTAGGCGCCTACGAGCAGTACTTC.

The chain is built from TRBV15 and TRBJ1-2; the D gene is possibly TRBD1 (6 bases). With 1 base removed from V and 7 bases from J, the gap between germline ends came to 25 bases. Germline lookup yields CDR1 LNHNV and CDR2 YYDKDF (reference sequence). This CDR3 comprises 18 residues. CDR3 in amino acids: CATSRVLTEGGGEGGYTF. In nucleotides, the CDR3 is TGTGCCACCAGCAGAGTTCTGACAGAGGGGGGGGGTGAGGGTGGCTACACCTTC.

This clone showed up just once. The chain couples TRBV29-1 to TRBJ2-1; D may be TRBD2 (5 bases). Trimming cost V 5 bases and J 9 bases, with 14 bases left between them. CDR3 size: 12 residues. Looked up from germline, CDR1 is SQVTM and CDR2 is ANQGSEA. This CDR3 reads CSVFGESIEQFF. DNA of the CDR3: TGCAGCGTTTTCGGGGAGTCTATTGAGCAGTTCTTC.

The chain has TRBV4-1 and TRBJ1-1; tentative D call: TRBD1 (5 bases). Trimming stripped 1 base from V and 6 bases from J, with 12 bases between. The V gene's germline CDR1 is MGHRA and CDR2 YSYEKL. This CDR3 region has 14 residues. The CDR3 here is CASSQVLQGPEAFF. As DNA, the CDR3 is TGCGCCAGCAGCCAAGTTTTGCAGGGTCCTGAAGCTTTCTTT.

The chain recombines TRBV19 with TRBJ1-3; D uncertain. This CDR3 is 15 amino acids long. From germline, CDR1 is LNHDA and CDR2 SQIVND (reference sequence). Trimming took off 3 bases at V and 0 bases at J, with 9 bases between the two ends. This chain's CDR3 is CASSIAKNSGNTIYF. The CDR3 DNA sequence: TGTGCCAGTAGTATTGCGAAGAACTCTGGAAACACCATATATTTT.

V gene TRBV30 combines with J gene TRBJ1-1, with no clear D. Per germline, CDR1 GTSNPN and CDR2 SVGIG (reference sequence). Trimming took 0 bases from V and 8 from J, leaving 7 bases between them. This CDR3 spans 11 amino acids. The CDR3 here is CAWSVLVEAFF. As DNA, the CDR3 is TGTGCCTGGAGTGTACTAGTCGAAGCTTTCTTT.

V gene TRBV5-1 combines with J gene TRBJ2-1; TRBD2 matches 8 bases. Per germline, CDR1 SGHRS and CDR2 YFSETQ. The CDR3 has 16 residues. V dropped 2 bases and J dropped 3; count of bases not matched to a gene: 7. CDR3 residues: CASSLDAGGYYNEQFF. The CDR3, as DNA: TGCGCCAGCAGCTTAGATGCGGGGGGCTACTACAATGAGCAGTTCTTC. The complete variable domain, with remaining parts taken from reference TRBV5-1 and TRBJ2-1, reads KAGVTQTPRYLIKTRGQQVTLSCSPISGHRSVSWYQQTPGQGLQFLFEYFSETQRNKGNFPGRFSGRQFSNSRSEMNVSTLELGDSALYLCASSLDAGGYYNEQFFGPGTRLTVL.

DNA of the CDR3: TGTGCCAGCAGCTTAGTTAGGGGGAATGAAAAACTGTTTTTT. Translated, it gives CASSLVRGNEKLFF. This chain uses TRBV11-2 with TRBJ1-4; perhaps TRBD1 as D (6 bases). CDR1 is SGHAT and CDR2 is FQNNGV in the germline V gene. The CDR3 has 14 amino acids. V dropped 1 base and J dropped 5 bases, with 8 bases sitting between them.

V is TRBV5-1 and J is TRBJ2-1; 12 positions agree with TRBD2. With V trimmed by 3 bases and J by 4 bases, 5 bases remained unmatched. Looked up from germline, CDR1 is SGHRS and CDR2 is YFSETQ. This CDR3 spans 16 amino acids. The CDR3: CASSYSLAGGYNEQFF. CDR3 nucleotide sequence: TGCGCCAGCAGCTATAGTCTAGCGGGAGGGTACAATGAGCAGTTCTTC.

V and J are TRBV11-2 and TRBJ2-1; 10 bases are a match to TRBD2. With 0 bases clipped from V and 4 bases from J, the junction kept 3 bases outside the gene matches. The CDR3 is made up of 16 amino acids. Germline V gene sequence: CDR1 SGHAT, CDR2 FQNNGV. CDR3 DNA: TGTGCCAGCAGCTTAGAAGCGGGAGGGCCTTACAATGAGCAGTTCTTC. Its protein product is CASSLEAGGPYNEQFF.